Shown below are 19 T cell receptor beta chains from a single sample sequenced in a study of PD-L1 blockade in urothelial cancer. Sample time point: pretreatment peripheral blood. Libraries were prepared by immunoSEQ multiplex PCR; TCRdb keeps only in-frame clonotypes and omits some of them. Of 49,000 or so clones in the sample, around 74% were seen once. Sequencing was performed on PBMCs, taken around atezolizumab (anti-PD-L1) treatment. These receptors all come from a man between 65 and 79 years old with urothelial cancer.

This clone was counted a few times. The V call is TRBV19, the J call TRBJ2-7, with 7 bases fitting TRBD1. The germline CDR1 and CDR2 sequences are LNHDA and SQIVND (reference sequence). J gave up 2 bases and V 5 bases, and 9 bases lay outside the gene matches. The CDR3 spans 15 residues. CDR3 sequence reads: CASSGRDRTPYEQYF. The CDR3 DNA sequence: TGTGCCAGTAGTGGCCGGGACAGAACCCCCTACGAGCAGTACTTC. The full variable domain, its missing parts supplied by reference TRBV19 and TRBJ2-7, is DGGITQSPKYLFRKEGQNVTLSCEQNLNHDAMYWYRQDPGQGLRLIYYSQIVNDFQKGDIAEGYSVSREKKESFPLTVTSAQKNPTAFYLCASSGRDRTPYEQYFGPGTRLTVT.

The genes are TRBV4-2 and TRBJ2-7, with 7 bases identical to TRBD1. After removal of 1 base from V and 6 bases from J, the junction contained 6 bases not matched to a gene. CDR1 is LGHNA, CDR2 YNFKEQ, per germline. This CDR3 is built from 14 residues. The chain's CDR3 is CASSQAYDRVEQYF. CDR3 DNA: TGTGCCAGCAGCCAAGCGTATGACAGGGTCGAGCAGTACTTC.

This clone was detected once. V gene TRBV7-9 combines with J gene TRBJ2-3; D uncertain. This CDR3 region has 15 residues. With 5 bases removed from V and 0 bases from J, the gap between germline ends came to 12 bases. Germline V gene lookup returns CDR1 SEHNR and CDR2 FQNEAQ (reference sequence). DNA of the CDR3: TGTGCCAGCAGCCTCCCCCCGACTAGCACAGATACGCAGTATTTT. Protein: CASSLPPTSTDTQYF.

The gene calls are TRBV18 and TRBJ2-1; 9 bases match TRBD1. The CDR3 spans 19 residues. The junction had 17 bases not matched to a gene; V was cut back by 2 bases and J by 6 bases. Germline V CDR1 and CDR2: KGHSH, LQKENI. CDR3 residues: CASSPILSSGTGKFNEQFF. The CDR3 nucleotides are TGTGCCAGCTCACCAATACTTTCGTCTGGGACAGGGAAGTTCAATGAGCAGTTCTTC. Variable domain in full (rest from reference TRBV18 and TRBJ2-1): NAGVMQNPRHLVRRRGQEARLRCSPMKGHSHVYWYRQLPEEGLKFMVYLQKENIIDESGMPKERFSAEFPKEGPSILRIQQVVRGDSAAYFCASSPILSSGTGKFNEQFFGPGTRLTVL.

The CDR3 bases are TGTGCCAGCTCACCACCGACTAGCGGGAGGGCCAAGTACAATGAGCAGTTCTTC. Its translation: CASSPPTSGRAKYNEQFF. The chain is built from TRBV18 and TRBJ2-1; the match to TRBD2 covers 14 bases. The length of the CDR3 is 18 residues. Germline loops: CDR1 KGHSH, CDR2 LQKENI. V dropped 0 bases and J dropped 4; count of bases not matched to a gene: 5.

This clone was detected only a few times. CDR3: CASSDGGVGNTIYF. In DNA form, the CDR3 reads TGTGCCAGCAGTGATGGGGGCGTCGGAAACACCATATATTTT. The rearrangement links TRBV27 to TRBJ1-3, with TRBD1 as a possible D gene (6 bases). CDR3 size: 14 residues. Germline V gives CDR1 MNHEY, CDR2 SMNVEV (reference sequence). V was pared by 5 bases and J by 4 bases, with 12 bases between.

The chain couples TRBV5-4 to TRBJ2-7; D perhaps matches TRBD1 (7 bases). V lost 4 bases to trimming and J lost 4 bases, with 21 bases between them. Germline loops: CDR1 SGHNT, CDR2 YYREEE (reference sequence). The CDR3 has 16 amino acids. DNA of the CDR3: TGTGCCAGCAGCGGGGGGACAGACCTGAAAACATACGAGCAGTACTTC. It encodes CASSGGTDLKTYEQYF.

The rearrangement joins TRBV19 to TRBJ1-3; D gene uncertain. Trimming removed 5 bases from V and 3 bases from J, with 11 bases in between. Looked up from germline, CDR1 is LNHDA and CDR2 is SQIVND (reference sequence). This CDR3 spans 14 amino acids. Here the CDR3 DNA reads TGTGCCAGTAGTTCGGGGTACGGTGGAAACACCATATATTTT. It translates to CASSSGYGGNTIYF.

The genes are TRBV6-1 and TRBJ1-1; a possible D gene is TRBD1 (6 bases). CDR1 and CDR2 from the germline V gene are MNHNS and SASEGT. V was trimmed by 0 bases and J by 9 bases, leaving 11 bases between them. CDR3 size: 13 residues. The CDR3 sequence is CASSEAGRGKAFF. The CDR3 coding sequence is TGTGCCAGCAGTGAAGCAGGCAGGGGCAAAGCTTTCTTT.

The chain combines TRBV19 with TRBJ2-2; D is perhaps TRBD1 (6 bases). Germline assignment: CDR1 LNHDA and CDR2 SQIVND (reference sequence). CDR3 length equals 14 residues. V gave up 6 bases and J gave up 1 base, with 9 bases separating them. The CDR3: CASSLQGNTGELFF. CDR3 sequence (DNA): TGTGCCAGTAGCCTACAGGGGAACACCGGGGAGCTGTTTTTT.

The chain carries TRBV11-2 and TRBJ2-7, with 7 bases identical to TRBD2. The CDR3 has 15 amino acids. The junction had 8 bases not matched to a gene; V was cut back by 4 bases and J by 2 bases. Per the germline V gene, CDR1 is SGHAT and CDR2 is FQNNGV. The CDR3: CASSSTSLNTYEQYF. As DNA, the CDR3 is TGTGCCAGCAGCTCGACTAGCCTGAACACCTACGAGCAGTACTTC.

CDR3 sequence: CASSQDGPDTLPYGYTF. The CDR3 bases are TGCGCCAGCAGCCAAGATGGGCCGGATACTCTACCATATGGCTACACCTTC. This chain connects TRBV4-1 to TRBJ1-2; D is uncertain. Germline CDR1 is MGHRA and CDR2 is YSYEKL. V was shortened by 0 bases and J by 5 bases, with 19 bases between the two germline ends. The CDR3 loop spans 17 amino acids.

The chain combines TRBV21-1 with TRBJ2-4; the table's TRBD1 call for D was not verified on the DNA. TRBV21-1 is listed as a pseudogene. This CDR3 comprises 19 residues. The CDR3 sequence: CASSKERDREPGVGNIQYF. In nucleotides, the CDR3 is TGTGCCAGCAGCAAAGAAAGGGACAGGGAACCAGGGGTGGGAAACATTCAGTACTTC.

This clone has just one count. The V gene is TRBV10-3, the J gene TRBJ2-7, with 7 positions matching TRBD2. Per the germline V gene, CDR1 is ENHRY and CDR2 is SYGVKD. CDR3 length: 15 amino acids. J lost 2 bases, V lost 7 bases, and 11 bases had no gene match. The CDR3 DNA is TGTGCCATCAAGGCTAGCGGATCTACTACCTACGAGCAGTACTTC. Encoded protein: CAIKASGSTTYEQYF.

The J gene is TRBJ2-1, the V gene TRBV12-5; perhaps TRBD2 as D (5 bases). Trimming pared 6 bases from V and 2 bases from J, leaving 14 bases between. The CDR3 loop spans 15 amino acids. Germline V gene sequence: CDR1 LGHNT, CDR2 FRNRAP. The CDR3 DNA is TGTGCTAGTGGCCCTTGGGAGAGCCCCTACAATGAGCAGTTCTTC. It encodes CASGPWESPYNEQFF.

The chain has TRBV7-9 and TRBJ2-7; 9 bases line up with TRBD2. The V gene end was trimmed by 6 bases and the J gene end by 3 bases; junction bases not matched to a gene: 12. The germline gives CDR1 SEHNR, CDR2 FQNEAQ (reference sequence). This CDR3 has 16 residues. The CDR3 reads CASRPTGAGGNYEQYF. CDR3 bases: TGTGCCAGCAGGCCGACGGGAGCGGGAGGTAACTACGAGCAGTACTTC. Complete variable domain (other parts from reference TRBV7-9 and TRBJ2-7): DTGVSQNPRHKITKRGQNVTFRCDPISEHNRLYWYRQTLGQGPEFLTYFQNEAQLEKSRLLSDRFSAERPKGSFSTLEIQRTEQGDSAMYLCASRPTGAGGNYEQYFGPGTRLTVT.

The V gene is TRBV19, the J gene TRBJ2-7; 9 bases match TRBD1. The CDR3 runs 15 residues. In germline, CDR1 is LNHDA, CDR2 SQIVND (reference sequence). V trimming: 0 bases; J trimming: 3 bases; junction bases outside the gene matches: 3. The DNA for the CDR3 is TGTGCCAGTAGTATAGATCTGGGACAGGGCTACGAGCAGTACTTC. The encoded protein is CASSIDLGQGYEQYF.

This sequence joins TRBV5-4 and TRBJ2-5, with D possibly being TRBD1 (6 bases). The CDR3 runs 14 residues. V dropped 5 bases and J dropped 4 bases, with 15 bases sitting between them. The germline CDR1 and CDR2 sequences are SGHNT and YYREEE (reference sequence). In DNA form, the CDR3 reads TGTGCCAGCAGTTCCGAAATGACAGGAGAGACCCAGTACTTC. Translated, it gives CASSSEMTGETQYF.

The chain is built from TRBV7-6 and TRBJ2-2, with a possible D match to TRBD2 (5 bases). Germline V gene data show CDR1 as SGHVS and CDR2 as FNYEAQ. Trimming removed 2 bases from V and 6 bases from J, with 10 bases in between. This CDR3 has 14 residues. This chain's CDR3 is CASSLYGVAGELFF. CDR3 nucleotides: TGTGCCAGCAGCTTATACGGGGTGGCCGGGGAGCTGTTTTTT.